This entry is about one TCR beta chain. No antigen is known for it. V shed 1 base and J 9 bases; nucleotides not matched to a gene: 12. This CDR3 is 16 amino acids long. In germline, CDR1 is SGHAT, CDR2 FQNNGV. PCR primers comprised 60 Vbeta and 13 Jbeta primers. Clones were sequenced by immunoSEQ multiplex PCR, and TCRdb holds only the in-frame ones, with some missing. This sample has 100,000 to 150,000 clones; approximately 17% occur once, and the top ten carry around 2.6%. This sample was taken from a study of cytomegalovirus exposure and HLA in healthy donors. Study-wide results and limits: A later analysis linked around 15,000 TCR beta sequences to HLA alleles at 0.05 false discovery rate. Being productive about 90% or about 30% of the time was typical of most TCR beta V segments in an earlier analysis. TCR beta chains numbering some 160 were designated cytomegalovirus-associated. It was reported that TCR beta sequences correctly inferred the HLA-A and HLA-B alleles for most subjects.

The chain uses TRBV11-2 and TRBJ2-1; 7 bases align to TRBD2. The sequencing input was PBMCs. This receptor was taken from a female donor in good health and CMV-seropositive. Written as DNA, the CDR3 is TGTGCCAGCAGCTTAGGTTACGCGGGAGAGGACGGTGAGCAGTTCTTC. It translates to CASSLGYAGEDGEQFF.